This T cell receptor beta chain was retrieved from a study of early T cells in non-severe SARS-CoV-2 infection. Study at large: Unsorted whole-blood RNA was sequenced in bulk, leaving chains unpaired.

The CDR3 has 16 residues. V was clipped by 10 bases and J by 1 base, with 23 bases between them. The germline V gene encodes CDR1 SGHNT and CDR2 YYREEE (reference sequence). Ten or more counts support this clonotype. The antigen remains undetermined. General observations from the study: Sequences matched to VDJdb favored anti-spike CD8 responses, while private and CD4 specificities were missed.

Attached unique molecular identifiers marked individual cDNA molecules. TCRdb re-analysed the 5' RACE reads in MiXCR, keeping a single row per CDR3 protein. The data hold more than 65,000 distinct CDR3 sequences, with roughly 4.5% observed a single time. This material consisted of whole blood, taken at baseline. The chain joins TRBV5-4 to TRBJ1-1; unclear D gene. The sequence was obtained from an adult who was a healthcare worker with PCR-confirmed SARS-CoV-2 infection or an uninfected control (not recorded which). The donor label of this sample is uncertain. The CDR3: CAQQDGTRRRNTEAFF. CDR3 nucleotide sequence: TGTGCCCAGCAGGACGGAACGAGACGGAGGAACACTGAAGCTTTCTTT.